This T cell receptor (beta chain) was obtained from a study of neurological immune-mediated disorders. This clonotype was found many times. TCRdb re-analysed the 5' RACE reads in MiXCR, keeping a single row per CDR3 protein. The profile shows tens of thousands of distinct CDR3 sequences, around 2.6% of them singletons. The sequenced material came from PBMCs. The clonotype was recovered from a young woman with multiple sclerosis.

The CDR3 loop reads CASSEGFYGYTF. CDR3 DNA: TGTGCCAGCAGTGAGGGCTTCTATGGCTACACCTTC. The chain recombines TRBV6-1 with TRBJ1-2; D gene ambiguous. Germline CDR1 and CDR2: MNHNS and SASEGT. Trimming took 3 bases from V and 4 from J, leaving 6 bases between them. CDR3 length equals 12 residues.